Listed below are T cell receptor beta chains from one sample, sequenced in a study of cytomegalovirus exposure and HLA in healthy donors. The data were produced by immunoSEQ multiplex PCR, yet TCRdb's version contains in-frame clones alone and is incomplete. The sample table includes around 76,000 clones. Input material: PBMCs. The receptors were sampled from a boy aged 5-17 years in good health and CMV-seronegative. The CDR3 runs from the conserved cysteine through the conserved F or W. The D gene is left open where the match is weak.

D gene | J gene | V gene | CDR3 protein | CDR3 DNA
TRBD2 | TRBJ2-7 | TRBV5-4 | CASSQEGLAGTYEQYF | TGTGCCAGCAGCCAGGAAGGACTAGCGGGGACCTACGAGCAGTACTTC
TRBD1 | TRBJ1-2 | TRBV7-6 | CASSSEVGQLSNYGYTF | TGTGCCAGCAGCTCCGAAGTGGGACAGCTTTCTAACTATGGCTACACCTTC
. | TRBJ1-5 | TRBV9 | CASSVDIRPQGQYSNQPQHF | TGTGCCAGCAGCGTAGATATCAGGCCCCAGGGGCAATATAGCAATCAGCCCCAGCATTTT
. | TRBJ1-1 | TRBV5-4 | CASSFGGTEAFF | TGTGCCAGCAGCTTCGGCGGCACTGAAGCTTTCTTT
. | TRBJ2-7 | TRBV4-2 | CAAGGGGEYYEQYF | TGTGCCGCTGGGGGAGGCGGAGAATACTACGAGCAGTACTTC
TRBD2 | TRBJ2-7 | TRBV28 | CASSFGGRYPYEQYF | TGTGCCAGCAGTTTTGGCGGGAGGTACCCCTACGAGCAGTACTTC
. | TRBJ2-1 | TRBV11-3 | CASSFTGNNEQFF | TGTGCCAGCAGCTTTACGGGGAACAATGAGCAGTTCTTC
TRBD1 | TRBJ1-5 | TRBV19 | CASAGGAKGNQPQHF | TGTGCCAGTGCAGGGGGCGCCAAGGGCAATCAGCCCCAGCATTTT
TRBD2 | TRBJ2-7 | TRBV10-3 | CAISTSGSIGSYEQYF | TGTGCCATCAGTACTAGCGGGAGTATCGGATCCTACGAGCAGTACTTC
. | TRBJ2-3 | TRBV5-1 | CASSSSTDTQYF | TGCGCCAGCAGCTCATCCACAGATACGCAGTATTTT
. | TRBJ1-4 | TRBV7-9 | CASSSAPGGEKLFF | TGTGCCAGCAGCTCCGCCCCGGGAGGTGAAAAACTGTTTTTT
. | TRBJ2-5 | TRBV27 | CASSSSPSPTPGDRPHDQETQYF | TGTGCCAGCAGTTCCTCACCCTCGCCCACACCGGGGGATCGACCGCACGATCAAGAGACCCAGTACTTC
. | TRBJ2-7 | TRBV6-1 | CASRRTIAYEQYF | TGTGCCAGCAGGCGAACTATCGCCTACGAGCAGTACTTC
TRBD1 | TRBJ2-3 | TRBV7-3 | CASSLTRDRGTDTQYF | TGTGCCAGCAGCTTAACTCGGGACAGGGGGACAGATACGCAGTATTTT
. | TRBJ2-1 | TRBV7-9 | CASSRTYNEQFF | TGTGCCAGCAGCCGGACATACAATGAGCAGTTCTTC
. | TRBJ2-1 | TRBV20-1 | CGTDRYNEQFF | TGCGGAACGGACAGATACAATGAGCAGTTCTTC
TRBD1 | TRBJ2-7 | TRBV6-5 | CASSYSTGGVAYEQYF | TGTGCCAGCAGTTACTCGACAGGGGGCGTCGCCTACGAGCAGTACTTC
TRBD1 | TRBJ2-5 | TRBV5-1 | CASGQETQETQYF | TGCGCCAGCGGACAGGAGACACAAGAGACCCAGTACTTC
TRBD1 | TRBJ1-1 | TRBV5-1 | CASSLTTGGTEDFF | TGCGCCAGCAGCTTGACGACAGGGGGCACTGAAGATTTCTTT
. | TRBJ2-1 | TRBV5-4 | CASSLGQTSYNEQFF | TGTGCCAGCAGCCTTGGACAGACCTCCTACAATGAGCAGTTCTTC
. | TRBJ2-3 | TRBV9 | CASSVGLGRANTDTQYF | TGTGCCAGCAGCGTAGGTCTGGGGCGAGCTAATACAGATACGCAGTATTTT
TRBD1 | TRBJ2-1 | TRBV29-1 | CSVDPTGIFEQFF | TGCAGCGTGGACCCGACAGGGATTTTCGAGCAGTTCTTC
. | TRBJ1-2 | TRBV7-2 | CASSLVTGVYGYTF | TGTGCCAGCAGCTTAGTAACAGGAGTCTATGGCTACACCTTC
. | TRBJ2-1 | TRBV29-1 | CSVEGSGENYNEQFF | TGCAGCGTTGAAGGTTCAGGGGAAAACTACAATGAGCAGTTCTTC
. | TRBJ1-2 | TRBV5-4 | CASSFSPENYGYTF | TGTGCCAGCAGCTTTTCTCCTGAGAACTATGGCTACACCTTC
. | TRBJ2-7 | TRBV4-1 | CASSPRAGAINEQYF | TGCGCCAGCAGCCCCCGGGCAGGGGCGATTAACGAGCAGTACTTC
. | TRBJ2-3 | TRBV19 | CASSIVERATDTQYF | TGTGCCAGTAGTATAGTAGAGCGTGCCACAGATACGCAGTATTTT